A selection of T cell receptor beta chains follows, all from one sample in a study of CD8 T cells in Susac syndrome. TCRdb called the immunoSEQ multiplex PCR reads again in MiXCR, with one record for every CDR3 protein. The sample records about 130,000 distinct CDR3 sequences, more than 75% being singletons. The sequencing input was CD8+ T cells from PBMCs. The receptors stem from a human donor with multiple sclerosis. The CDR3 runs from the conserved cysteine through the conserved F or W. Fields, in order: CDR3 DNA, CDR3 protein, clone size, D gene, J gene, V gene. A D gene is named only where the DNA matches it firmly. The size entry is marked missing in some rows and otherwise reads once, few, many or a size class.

TGTGCCATCAGGGAGGGGGCCCGCTACGAGCAGTACTTC CAIREGARYEQYF NA NA TRBJ2-7 TRBV10-3
TGTGCCACCAGTGAGAGCGGGAGCACCGGGGAGCTGTTTTTT CATSESGSTGELFF NA TRBD2 TRBJ2-2 TRBV24-1
TGTGCCAGCAGCTTACTACTAGCGGGAGACCAGTACTTC CASSLLLAGDQYF NA TRBD2 TRBJ2-5 TRBV7-2
TGCGCCAGCAGGGAGGGGCTCGAGCAGTACTTC CASREGLEQYF NA NA TRBJ2-7 TRBV5-1
TGTGCCAGTAACGAGGGCCCCTACAATGAGCAGTTCTTC CASNEGPYNEQFF NA NA TRBJ2-1 TRBV19
TGTGCCAGCAGCCTTACCGTATTTTTACAGGGAAGATATGGCTACACCTTC CASSLTVFLQGRYGYTF NA NA TRBJ1-2 TRBV28
TGTGCCAGCAGCAATGAAGAGCCGCGGCCCTCTTATGGCTACACCTTC CASSNEEPRPSYGYTF NA NA TRBJ1-2 TRBV14
TGTGCCAGCAGCTCCAGACTAGCCGATACCCTAGCCAAAAACATTCAGTACTTC CASSSRLADTLAKNIQYF NA TRBD2 TRBJ2-4 TRBV13
TGTGCCAGCAGTGAATCGTGGGGGTTGAGCACAGATACGCAGTATTTT CASSESWGLSTDTQYF NA NA TRBJ2-3 TRBV6-1
TGCGCCAGCAGCGGGGTCAACCTCGTCAGCTCTGGGGCCAACGTCCTGACTTTC CASSGVNLVSSGANVLTF NA NA TRBJ2-6 TRBV5-1
TGCAGTGCTAAGGCGGGGGAGCTGTTTTTT CSAKAGELFF NA NA TRBJ2-2 TRBV20-1
TGTGCCAGCCTCGGACTCCCCGGGGAGCTGTTTTTT CASLGLPGELFF NA NA TRBJ2-2 TRBV3-1
TGTGCCAGCGGGGCCATTGGGGAGTTCTTC CASGAIGEFF once NA TRBJ2-1 TRBV2
TGTGCCAGCAGTTACTCGATTCGGGGGGGCGAGCAGTACTTC CASSYSIRGGEQYF NA TRBD2 TRBJ2-7 TRBV6-5
TGTGCCAGCAGTTTATCTGTCAGCCTGAACACTGAAGCTTTCTTT CASSLSVSLNTEAFF NA NA TRBJ1-1 TRBV27
TGTGCCAGCGGCAATTTTCGCAATCAGCCCCAGCATTTT CASGNFRNQPQHF NA NA TRBJ1-5 TRBV12-3/TRBV12-4
TGTGCCAGCAGCTTAGACGATAATTCGGGAAACACCATATATTTT CASSLDDNSGNTIYF NA NA TRBJ1-3 TRBV7-2
TGCGCCAGCAGCCAAGAATCGGGACAAAACACTGAAGCTTTCTTT CASSQESGQNTEAFF NA NA TRBJ1-1 TRBV4-1
TGTGCCAGCAGCACCATCACAGGGGTGGAGGGCTACACCTTC CASSTITGVEGYTF NA TRBD1 TRBJ1-2 TRBV7-9
TGTGCCAGCAGCTGGGGGGACCTGAACACCGGGGAGCTGTTTTTT CASSWGDLNTGELFF NA NA TRBJ2-2 TRBV9
TGTGCCAGCAGTTGGGCGTACAGCCCTACCTATGGCTACACCTTC CASSWAYSPTYGYTF NA NA TRBJ1-2 TRBV27
TGTGCCAGTAGTACAACCGGAGCCTACGAGCAGTACTTC CASSTTGAYEQYF once NA TRBJ2-7 TRBV19
TGTGCCAGCAGGGGGGACAGGGTAGACACTGAAGCTTTCTTT CASRGDRVDTEAFF few TRBD1 TRBJ1-1 TRBV12-3/TRBV12-4
TGTGCCACCCATTCCGGGCTTGGCACTGAAGCTTTCTTT CATHSGLGTEAFF NA NA TRBJ1-1 TRBV2
TGTGCCAGCAGTTCTCAGGGGTACAATGAGCAGTTCTTC CASSSQGYNEQFF few NA TRBJ2-1 TRBV6-2/TRBV6-3
TGCAGCGGAAGGGGACAGGGCGTCGAGCAGTACTTC CSGRGQGVEQYF NA TRBD1 TRBJ2-7 TRBV29-1
TGTGCCAGCAGCTTAGCGGGGGCTTGGGATACGCAGTATTTT CASSLAGAWDTQYF NA NA TRBJ2-3 TRBV7-8
TGTGCCAGCGGAGGAACGGTCTACAATGAGCAGTTCTTC CASGGTVYNEQFF NA NA TRBJ2-1 TRBV2
TGTGCCAGTCTGCCGGGACCTCGGAGCACTGAAGCTTTCTTT CASLPGPRSTEAFF once NA TRBJ1-1 TRBV6-1
TGTGCCACCAGCCGGCTGATAGCGGGTCAAGAGACCCAGTACTTC CATSRLIAGQETQYF NA TRBD2 TRBJ2-5 TRBV15
TGCGCCAGCAGGGGTTTGTCGGAGGCCGAGGGTGGCTACACCTTC CASRGLSEAEGGYTF NA NA TRBJ1-2 TRBV5-1
TGTGCCTGGATCGGGTTTAGCACAGATACGCAGTATTTT CAWIGFSTDTQYF NA NA TRBJ2-3 TRBV30
TGTGCCAGCAGCGGGGTTTTTTCGTTGGTGCAATACGAGCAGTACTTC CASSGVFSLVQYEQYF NA NA TRBJ2-7 TRBV28
TGTGCCAGCAGCCCCCCGATGTGGGGCGAGGATACGCAGTATTTT CASSPPMWGEDTQYF NA NA TRBJ2-3 TRBV7-9
TGCGCCACCGGACTAGCGGACTCGGCAACTTTCTTT CATGLADSATFF NA NA TRBJ1-1 TRBV23-1
TGTGCCAGCTCCGCAGGACCTTCTGGGGCCAACGTCCTGACTTTC CASSAGPSGANVLTF few NA TRBJ2-6 TRBV18
TGTGCCAGCAGCCACCAGCGGGGCGGCTCTGGAAACACCATATATTTT CASSHQRGGSGNTIYF NA NA TRBJ1-3 TRBV28
TGCAGCACTGGGACTAGCGGGATTAATGAGCAGTTCTTC CSTGTSGINEQFF NA TRBD2 TRBJ2-1 TRBV29-1
TGCGCCAGCAGCCCCACAGGGTGGGGAGACTCCATATATTTT CASSPTGWGDSIYF once NA TRBJ1-3 TRBV5-1
TGTGCCAGCAGCTTAGAGATGGAACGGGCATCTTTCTTT CASSLEMERASFF NA NA TRBJ1-1 TRBV13
TGTGCCAGTAGGGTCCGGGACAGGACCGGGGAGCTGTTTTTT CASRVRDRTGELFF NA TRBD1 TRBJ2-2 TRBV19
TGCGCCAGCAGTCACATTGGGGATGAGCAGTTCTTC CASSHIGDEQFF NA NA TRBJ2-1 TRBV5-1
TGTGCCAGCAGCCCGGCCCGAGCGGTCACAGATACGCAGTATTTT CASSPARAVTDTQYF NA NA TRBJ2-3 TRBV6-5
TGCAGCGTTGAAGCTGGAGAGCAGTACTTC CSVEAGEQYF NA NA TRBJ2-7 TRBV29-1
TGTGCCAGTACTCACAGTTACTATGGCTACACCTTC CASTHSYYGYTF once NA TRBJ1-2 TRBV19
TGTGCCAGCAGTTACTCGAACCCAGGGCCCACTTACGAGCAGTACTTC CASSYSNPGPTYEQYF once NA TRBJ2-7 TRBV6-6
TGTGCCAGCAGTCGCGAGACAGGGCCAGATACGCAGTATTTT CASSRETGPDTQYF NA TRBD1 TRBJ2-3 TRBV6-6
TGTGCCAGTTCGGTGGGGAAGATGAGTGTCTACGAGCAGTACTTC CASSVGKMSVYEQYF NA NA TRBJ2-7 TRBV19
TGTGCCACCAGCAGAGTAGGACTAGCCGGGTACAATGAGCAGTTCTTC CATSRVGLAGYNEQFF NA TRBD2 TRBJ2-1 TRBV15
TGTGCCAGCAGACCAGGGATCAATCAGCCCCAGCATTTT CASRPGINQPQHF NA NA TRBJ1-5 TRBV27
TGCGCCACCCACGGACCGGGACAGTCGAACACCGGGGAGCTGTTTTTT CATHGPGQSNTGELFF NA TRBD1 TRBJ2-2 TRBV5-1
TGTGCCAGCAGCACGGCCCTCCACTACAATGAGCAGTTCTTC CASSTALHYNEQFF NA NA TRBJ2-1 TRBV7-6
TGTGCCAGCAGCCACCCGAACACTGAAGCTTTCTTT CASSHPNTEAFF NA NA TRBJ1-1 TRBV6-5
TGTGCCAGCAGGCCAGGGACAGGCACTTATGGCTACACCTTC CASRPGTGTYGYTF NA TRBD1 TRBJ1-2 TRBV5-5